These 14 T cell receptor beta chains originate from one sample sequenced in a study of blood T cell repertoires in COVID-19. The protocol was immunoSEQ multiplex PCR, while the TCRdb copy is restricted to in-frame clones and leaves out a portion. The sample records 250,000 to 300,000 clones, 70% to 90% being singletons. Material for sequencing was PBMCs or T cells enriched from blood (not recorded which). All receptors derive from a woman aged 50 to 60 who had recovered from COVID-19.

V usage is TRBV6-5 and J usage is TRBJ1-4, with D tentatively TRBD1 (6 bases). V gave up 5 bases and J gave up 5 bases, with 9 bases separating them. CDR1 and CDR2 (germline): MNHEY, SVGAGI. The CDR3 totals 13 residues. CDR3 sequence: CASSRDKNEKLFF. CDR3 in DNA: TGTGCCAGCAGTCGGGACAAAAATGAAAAACTGTTTTTT.

V is TRBV7-9 and J is TRBJ1-2; 12 bases map to TRBD1. Germline V CDR1 and CDR2: SEHNR, FQNEAQ (reference sequence). The junction had 13 bases not matched to a gene; V was cut back by 5 bases and J by 6 bases. The CDR3 consists of 17 residues. The CDR3 loop is CASSQTGTGGLWNGYTF. In DNA, the CDR3 is TGTGCCAGCAGCCAAACCGGGACAGGGGGCTTATGGAATGGCTACACCTTC.

V and J are TRBV11-2 and TRBJ2-1; D is unresolved. Germline V gene data show CDR1 as SGHAT and CDR2 as FQNNGV. CDR3 length: 17 residues. V lost 5 bases, J lost 3 bases, and 20 bases lay in between. This CDR3 is CASSPFRLLHRYNEQFF. The CDR3 nucleotides are TGTGCCAGCAGCCCTTTTCGACTCCTTCACCGCTACAATGAGCAGTTCTTC.

Concerning this clone: Other DNA variants within this sample encode the same CDR3. V and J are TRBV7-8 and TRBJ1-1, with D tentatively TRBD1 (5 bases). Germline V CDR1 and CDR2: SGHVS, FQNEAQ. V shed 2 bases and J shed 1 base, with 5 bases lying between them. This CDR3 comprises 13 residues. The CDR3 DNA reads as TGTGCCAGCAGCTTAAGGGGGAACACTGAAGCTTTCTTT. This gives the protein CASSLRGNTEAFF.

This clone was seen once. The rearrangement links TRBV27 to TRBJ1-2; perhaps TRBD1 as D (6 bases). Germline loops: CDR1 MNHEY, CDR2 SMNVEV (reference sequence). The CDR3 covers 13 residues. Trimming took off 3 bases at V and 8 bases at J, with 13 bases between the two ends. The CDR3 DNA follows: TGTGCCAGCAGTTTCCTAGCAGGGGACGGCTACACCTTC. This encodes CASSFLAGDGYTF.

The gene calls are TRBV18 and TRBJ2-1; 7 positions match TRBD2. The germline CDR1 and CDR2 sequences are KGHSH and LQKENI. With V trimmed by 2 bases and J by 5 bases, 15 bases remained unmatched. CDR3 length: 18 residues. DNA for the CDR3: TGTGCCAGCTCACCAAAACTCGGGACTAAGCGGGAACACAATGAGCAGTTCTTC. Its protein product is CASSPKLGTKREHNEQFF. The full variable domain, rest sourced from reference TRBV18 and TRBJ2-1, is NAGVMQNPRHLVRRRGQEARLRCSPMKGHSHVYWYRQLPEEGLKFMVYLQKENIIDESGMPKERFSAEFPKEGPSILRIQQVVRGDSAAYFCASSPKLGTKREHNEQFFGPGTRLTVL.

The chain has TRBV10-2 and TRBJ2-7, with 11 bases lining up with TRBD1. This CDR3 is built from 13 residues. Germline trimming cut 4 bases from V and 6 bases from J; bases unmatched to any gene: 2. Germline V gene sequence: CDR1 WSHSY, CDR2 SAAADI. The CDR3 loop reads CASSGDRGGEQYF. The CDR3 region has the DNA TGCGCCAGCAGTGGGGACAGGGGGGGCGAGCAGTACTTC.

V and J are TRBV4-2 and TRBJ1-5; TRBD1 agrees at 8 bases. J gave up 3 bases and V 0 bases, and 7 bases lay outside the gene matches. The germline V gene has CDR1 LGHNA and CDR2 YNFKEQ. The CDR3 is made up of 17 amino acids. The CDR3 reads CASSQEGQGGFNQPQHF. CDR3 coding DNA: TGTGCCAGCAGCCAAGAAGGACAGGGAGGCTTCAATCAGCCCCAGCATTTT.

The chain combines TRBV27 with TRBJ2-1; 7 bases align to TRBD2. The ends lost 2 bases at V and 5 bases at J; junction bases unmatched: 15. The CDR3 loop spans 18 amino acids. Germline values: CDR1 MNHEY, CDR2 SMNVEV (reference sequence). CDR3: CASSLTGRAGVTNNEQFF. The CDR3 bases are TGTGCCAGCAGTTTAACGGGGCGCGCGGGAGTTACGAACAATGAGCAGTTCTTC.

The rearrangement links TRBV11-2 to TRBJ2-1, with TRBD1 matching 8 bases. Germline V CDR1 and CDR2: SGHAT, FQNNGV. With 3 bases clipped from V and 4 bases from J, the junction kept 5 bases outside the gene matches. The CDR3 spans 15 residues. The CDR3 coding sequence is TGTGCCAGCAGCTTCGAGGGACAGGCTTACAATGAGCAGTTCTTC. It translates to CASSFEGQAYNEQFF. Full variable domain (missing parts from reference TRBV11-2 and TRBJ2-1): EAGVAQSPRYKIIEKRQSVAFWCNPISGHATLYWYQQILGQGPKLLIQFQNNGVVDDSQLPKDRFSAERLKGVDSTLKIQPAKLEDSAVYLCASSFEGQAYNEQFFGPGTRLTVL.

This chain joins TRBV11-2 and TRBJ1-2, with unresolved D. The CDR3 length is 16 residues. V was shortened by 9 bases and J by 0 bases, with 20 bases between the two germline ends. From germline, CDR1 is SGHAT and CDR2 FQNNGV. CDR3 residues: CAREYPRRSTNYGYTF. The DNA for the CDR3 is TGTGCCAGGGAATACCCTAGGAGATCGACTAACTATGGCTACACCTTC.

The chain combines TRBV7-8 with TRBJ2-5, with TRBD1 as a possible D gene (5 bases). The CDR3 length is 13 residues. Germline CDR1 is SGHVS and CDR2 is FQNEAQ. Between the trimmed V and J ends, which lost 8 bases and 4 bases, there was a span of 14 bases. The CDR3: CASGYQGGETQYF. DNA for the CDR3: TGTGCCAGCGGATATCAGGGCGGAGAGACCCAGTACTTC.

This rearrangement joins TRBV18 to TRBJ1-5; 7 bases line up with TRBD1. Trimming took 2 bases from V and 4 from J; bases not matched to a gene: 5. CDR1 KGHSH and CDR2 LQKENI come from the germline V gene. This CDR3 contains 15 residues. The chain's CDR3 is CASSPKGQKNQPQHF. DNA for the CDR3: TGTGCCAGCTCACCAAAGGGACAGAAAAATCAGCCCCAGCATTTT.

CDR3 in amino acids: CASLGLAVPGEQYF. The CDR3 DNA reads TGTGCCAGCCTGGGACTAGCGGTTCCTGGGGAGCAGTACTTC. The chain employs TRBV27 and TRBJ2-7, with TRBD2 matching 11 bases. The germline CDR1 and CDR2 sequences are MNHEY and SMNVEV (reference sequence). Trimming cost V 8 bases and J 7 bases; bases outside gene matches: 10. The CDR3 covers 14 residues.